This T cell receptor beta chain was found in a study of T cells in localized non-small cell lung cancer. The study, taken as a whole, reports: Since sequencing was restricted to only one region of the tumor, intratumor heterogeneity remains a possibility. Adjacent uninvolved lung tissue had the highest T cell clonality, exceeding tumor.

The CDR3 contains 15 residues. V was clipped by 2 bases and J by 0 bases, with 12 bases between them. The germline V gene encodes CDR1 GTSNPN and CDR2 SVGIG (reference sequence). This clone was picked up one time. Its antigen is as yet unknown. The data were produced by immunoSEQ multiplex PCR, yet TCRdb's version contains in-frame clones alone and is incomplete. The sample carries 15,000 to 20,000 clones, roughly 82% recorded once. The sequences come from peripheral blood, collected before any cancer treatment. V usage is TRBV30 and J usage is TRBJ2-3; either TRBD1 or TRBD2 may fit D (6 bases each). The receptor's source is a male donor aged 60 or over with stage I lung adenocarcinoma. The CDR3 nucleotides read TGTGCCTGGAGTAGAACAGGGACTAGCACAGATACGCAGTATTTT. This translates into CAWSRTGTSTDTQYF.